The source of this T cell receptor (beta chain) is a study of cytomegalovirus exposure and HLA in healthy donors. Findings of the study overall: It was assumed in the presence/absence analyses that sequencing depth was roughly uniform across donors. The records held CMV serostatus as the only immune exposure information. In a later analysis, TCR beta V- and J-gene trimming showed a link to a missense DCLRE1C variant.

The germline V and J ends were trimmed by 5 bases and 1 base, with 8 bases remaining between them. Germline loops: CDR1 MNHEY, CDR2 SVGAGI. The CDR3 extends over 13 amino acids. On this clone itself: No antigen is known for it.

Donors were nominally healthy when sampled, though unrecorded immune exposures were likely. The primer mix had 60 Vbeta and 13 Jbeta primers. TCRdb keeps only in-frame clones here, not all; method: immunoSEQ multiplex PCR. The sample contains around 170,000 clones, roughly 75% of which appear only once. The chain has TRBV6-5 and TRBJ1-1, with D unclear. Sample: PBMCs. This clonotype was sampled from a man between 35 and 55 years old in good health and CMV-seronegative. The CDR3 nucleotides read TGTGCCAGCAGTGGAGTCCGGAACACTGAAGCTTTCTTT. It specifies CASSGVRNTEAFF.